This T cell receptor (beta chain) appears in the sequencing data of a study of blood T cells in healthy people across ages. A J-beta primer mix and a sample-barcoded 5' primer were used in a second PCR of about 7 to 12 cycles. TCRdb redid the calling of the 5' RACE reads with MiXCR, one entry per CDR3 protein. In the table there are around 780,000 distinct CDR3 sequences, roughly 50% of which are singletons. A few counts support this clonotype. From germline, CDR1 is SGDLS and CDR2 YYNGEE. This CDR3 contains 13 residues. Trimming removed 0 bases from V and 2 bases from J, with 5 bases in between. Every sample gave at least 5 micrograms of total RNA when it was extracted.

The sample taken for sequencing was blood. This chain joins TRBV9 and TRBJ2-5; D remains unclear. This TCR came from a man aged 40-50 years in good health. CDR3 protein: CASSVGNQETQYF. The CDR3 DNA sequence: TGTGCCAGCAGCGTAGGGAATCAAGAGACCCAGTACTTC. The entire variable domain, with the rest obtained from reference TRBV9 and TRBJ2-5, is as follows: DSGVTQTPKHLITATGQRVTLRCSPRSGDLSVYWYQQSLDQGLQFLIQYYNGEERAKGNILERFSAQQFPDLHSELNLSSLELGDSALYFCASSVGNQETQYFGPGTRLLVL.